These 8 T cell receptor beta chains were sequenced from one sample in a study of blood T cell repertoires in COVID-19. Sequenced by immunoSEQ multiplex PCR; TCRdb stores in-frame clones only, minus some. The data hold approximately 93,000 clones, with roughly 88% observed a single time. The sample comprised peripheral blood. These TCRs come from a man between 50 and 59 years old with COVID-19, enrolled during active disease.

The gene calls are TRBV6-6 and TRBJ2-7, with TRBD1 identical over 9 bases. The CDR3 spans 16 residues. V dropped 6 bases and J dropped 4; count of bases not matched to a gene: 13. Germline V lookup: CDR1 MNHNY, CDR2 SVGAGI (reference sequence). Here the CDR3 reads CASSPGPGQGLYEQYF. In nucleotides, the CDR3 is TGTGCCAGCAGCCCAGGTCCGGGACAGGGACTTTACGAGCAGTACTTC.

The chain recombines TRBV30 with TRBJ1-2; 10 bases line up with TRBD1. V shed 3 bases and J 3 bases; nucleotides not matched to a gene: 1. CDR3 length equals 13 residues. Germline V gives CDR1 GTSNPN, CDR2 SVGIG (reference sequence). The CDR3 DNA sequence: TGTGCCTGGAGGACAGGGGGCGACTATGGCTACACCTTC. Its protein product is CAWRTGGDYGYTF.

The chain is built from TRBV7-9 and TRBJ1-4, with 7 bases lining up with TRBD1. CDR1 SEHNR and CDR2 FQNEAQ come from the germline V gene (reference sequence). Unmatched junction bases numbered 6, after V lost 0 bases and J lost 8 bases. The CDR3 consists of 15 residues. The CDR3 nucleotides are TGTGCCAGCAGCTTAGCTGCGACAGGGTCAGAAAAACTGTTTTTT. Encoded protein: CASSLAATGSEKLFF.

This sequence joins TRBV21-1 and TRBJ2-1; the tabulated D call, TRBD2, remains unverified against the DNA. TRBV21-1 is annotated as a pseudogene. CDR3 length: 21 amino acids. CDR3 loop: CASSKVVASGGPIPSYNEQFF. In DNA form, the CDR3 reads TGTGCCAGCAGCAAAGTGGTGGCTAGCGGGGGGCCTATTCCTTCCTACAATGAGCAGTTCTTC.

This chain's CDR3 is CASSQDIGQGENTEAFF. The CDR3 coding sequence is TGCGCCAGCAGCCAAGATATAGGACAGGGAGAGAACACTGAAGCTTTCTTT. The chain couples TRBV4-1 to TRBJ1-1; 8 nucleotides line up with TRBD1. Germline CDR1 reads MGHRA; CDR2 reads YSYEKL. CDR3 size: 17 residues. V lost 0 bases to trimming and J lost 1 base; unmatched junction nucleotides: 7.

This chain connects TRBV2 to TRBJ2-3; 16 bases fit TRBD2. CDR3 length: 16 residues. The germline CDR1 and CDR2 sequences are SNHLY and FYNNEI. The V segment lost 6 bases and the J segment 3 bases; nucleotides outside the gene matches: 3. CDR3 coding DNA: TGTGCCAGCAGCCAGGGACTAGCGGGGGGGACAGATACGCAGTATTTT. Protein product: CASSQGLAGGTDTQYF.

The chain uses TRBV5-4 and TRBJ1-2, with TRBD1 matching over 9 bases. J was trimmed by 7 bases and V by 4 bases; bases with no gene match: 14. This CDR3 contains 16 residues. Germline assignment: CDR1 SGHNT and CDR2 YYREEE (reference sequence). CDR3 nucleotide sequence: TGTGCCAGCAGCAGTGGGACAGGGTTTAGGCGCGGTGGCTACACCTTC. This sequence encodes CASSSGTGFRRGGYTF.

The chain carries TRBV6-5 and TRBJ1-3; tentatively, D is TRBD1 (5 bases). The V and J ends lost 0 bases and 2 bases respectively, with 11 bases between them. The germline V gene has CDR1 MNHEY and CDR2 SVGAGI. CDR3 size: 16 residues. The CDR3 nucleotides read TGTGCCAGCAGTTACTCGGGGCAGAGCACTGGAAACACCATATATTTT. Translating gives CASSYSGQSTGNTIYF.